This T cell receptor beta chain was identified during a study of cytomegalovirus exposure and HLA in healthy donors. Overall study findings and caveats: Likely technical artifact: a cluster of highly shared sequence variants. In a later analysis, TCR beta V- and J-gene trimming was associated with a missense DCLRE1C variant. The study had only CMV serostatus as immune exposure information.

Notes on this clone: Its antigen remains unidentified.

Both 60 Vbeta primers and 13 Jbeta primers went into the PCR. Assay used: immunoSEQ multiplex PCR; TCRdb lists only in-frame clones, some missing. The repertoire table contains tens of thousands of clones. Germline CDR1 is MGHRA and CDR2 is YSYEKL. The junction had 5 bases not matched to a gene; V was cut back by 0 bases and J by 0 bases. The CDR3 totals 16 residues. The chain has TRBV4-1 and TRBJ2-7; 7 positions agree with TRBD1. The sequenced sample was PBMCs. This receptor was identified in a man younger than 35 in good health and CMV-seropositive. For the CDR3, the DNA is TGCGCCAGCAGCCAAGATCTAGGGGGCAGCTCCTACGAGCAGTACTTC. This sequence encodes CASSQDLGGSSYEQYF.